One and the same sample provided the 18 T cell receptor beta chains below, sequenced in a study of human T cells and chemical hapten exposure. Unfractionated whole blood was the source of the extracted total RNA. TCRdb re-called the 5' RACE reads through MiXCR, storing one row per CDR3 protein. The sample contains approximately 80,000 distinct CDR3 sequences, roughly 15% of which appear only once. The receptors were gathered from a female donor in good health.

The J gene is TRBJ2-7, the V gene TRBV28; no reliable D call. Per germline, CDR1 MDHEN and CDR2 SYDVKM. The ends were cut back, 0 bases at V and 13 bases at J, with 13 bases in the middle. The CDR3 runs 12 residues. The CDR3 protein is CASSLCRRLGYF. The DNA for the CDR3 is TGTGCCAGCAGTTTATGCCGACGGCTGGGATACTTC.

V gene TRBV27 combines with J gene TRBJ2-2; D is possibly TRBD2 (6 bases). Per the germline V gene, CDR1 is MNHEY and CDR2 is SMNVEV (reference sequence). The CDR3 covers 16 residues. The ends were cut back, 2 bases at V and 4 bases at J, with 14 bases in the middle. The CDR3 sequence is CASSLRGGRGTGELFF. The CDR3 DNA sequence: TGTGCCAGCAGTTTAAGGGGAGGACGGGGCACCGGGGAGCTGTTTTTT.

This clonotype was detected only a few times. The chain uses TRBV3-1 and TRBJ1-2; D unclear. The CDR3 consists of 14 residues. Trimming took off 0 bases at V and 4 bases at J, with 9 bases between the two ends. The germline V gene encodes CDR1 LGHDT and CDR2 YNNKEL (reference sequence). In nucleotides, the CDR3 is TGTGCCAGCAGCCAAGAGCGCAAGGCCTATGGCTACACCTTC. It specifies CASSQERKAYGYTF. Drawing the rest from reference TRBV3-1 and TRBJ1-2, the complete variable domain is DTAVSQTPKYLVTQMGNDKSIKCEQNLGHDTMYWYKQDSKKFLKIMFSYNNKELIINETVPNRFSPKSPDKAHLNLHINSLELGDSAVYFCASSQERKAYGYTFGSGTRLTVV.

This clonotype was detected only a few times. The rearrangement uses TRBV6-2 or TRBV6-3 and TRBJ1-2; D possibly corresponds to TRBD1 (6 bases). Deletions cut 6 bases from V and 5 bases from J, with 16 bases between. The CDR3 extends over 14 amino acids. CDR1 and CDR2 (germline): MNHEY, SVGEGT. The CDR3 region is CASSSRGRLYGYTF. CDR3 bases: TGTGCCAGCAGCTCCAGGGGAAGACTATATGGCTACACCTTC.

This clonotype was recorded many times. The V call is TRBV3-1, the J call TRBJ1-1; D is uncertain. This CDR3 is built from 16 residues. With 1 base removed from V and 7 bases from J, the gap between germline ends came to 19 bases. Germline V lookup: CDR1 LGHDT, CDR2 YNNKEL (reference sequence). DNA for the CDR3: TGTGCCAGCAGCCAAGTATTTCTTTCGGCGAAGGGTGAAGCTTTCTTT. Amino acids: CASSQVFLSAKGEAFF.

The chain uses TRBV21-1 and TRBJ1-1; whether TRBD1, the table's D call, matches the DNA was not checked. TRBV21-1 is a pseudogene. The CDR3 consists of 14 residues. The CDR3 DNA reads TGTGCCACGCACAGGTTTTCTATGAACACTGAAGCTTTCTTT. Translation: CATHRFSMNTEAFF.

In this sample, this clonotype turned up a few times. This rearrangement joins TRBV29-1 to TRBJ2-7, with 9 bases matching TRBD2. This CDR3 is 16 amino acids long. The V gene end was trimmed by 2 bases and the J gene end by 3 bases; junction bases not matched to a gene: 11. Germline V gene lookup returns CDR1 SQVTM and CDR2 ANQGSEA. CDR3 sequence reads: CSVELPSGEKIYEQYF. CDR3 bases: TGCAGCGTTGAACTCCCTAGCGGGGAGAAAATCTACGAGCAGTACTTC.

Many counts were recorded for this clonotype. This chain uses TRBV2 with TRBJ2-1; 11 nucleotides match TRBD2. The CDR3 runs 16 residues. V dropped 3 bases and J dropped 8; count of bases not matched to a gene: 9. Germline V gene data show CDR1 as SNHLY and CDR2 as FYNNEI. In nucleotides, the CDR3 is TGTGCCAGCAGTGACGGGGGTAGCGGGGGGGACCATGAGCAGTTCTTC. This encodes CASSDGGSGGDHEQFF.

The gene calls are TRBV18 and TRBJ2-7; the D is unclear. V was cut by 4 bases and J by 0 bases, with 13 bases left in between. This CDR3 has 15 residues. The germline CDR1 and CDR2 sequences are KGHSH and LQKENI. CDR3 sequence: CASSLDTVSSYEQYF. The CDR3 DNA reads TGTGCCAGCTCACTCGATACCGTTAGCTCCTACGAGCAGTACTTC.

This clonotype was counted only a few times. V is TRBV4-3 and J is TRBJ2-1; D perhaps matches TRBD2 (6 bases). Trimming removed 0 bases from V and 5 bases from J, with 14 bases in between. This CDR3 is 16 amino acids long. CDR1 is LGHNA and CDR2 is YSLEER in the germline V gene. CDR3: CASSQEGLASDNEQFF. The CDR3 nucleotides are TGCGCCAGCAGCCAAGAGGGTCTAGCTAGCGACAATGAGCAGTTCTTC.

The J gene is TRBJ2-5, the V gene TRBV18, with D uncertain. CDR3 length: 14 amino acids. The V gene lost 4 bases and the J gene lost 3 bases, with 12 bases spanning the gap. Germline CDR1 KGHSH, CDR2 LQKENI. The DNA of the CDR3 is TGTGCCAGCTCACTAAGTGAAGCCGAAGAGACCCAGTACTTC. Translation gives CASSLSEAEETQYF.

The V and J genes are TRBV11-2 and TRBJ1-4; TRBD1 matches 7 bases. Germline V CDR1 and CDR2: SGHAT, FQNNGV. Germline trimming cut 5 bases from V and 4 bases from J; bases unmatched to any gene: 7. The CDR3 has 15 amino acids. The chain's CDR3 is CASSQGDWSNEKLFF. In nucleotides, the CDR3 is TGTGCCAGCAGCCAGGGGGATTGGAGTAATGAAAAACTGTTTTTT.

This clonotype was counted at least ten times. The chain uses TRBV5-4 and TRBJ1-1; TRBD1 agrees at 8 bases. Trimming cost V 3 bases and J 4 bases; bases outside gene matches: 2. The CDR3 is 13 amino acids. Germline V CDR1 and CDR2: SGHNT, YYREEE (reference sequence). CDR3 protein: CASSSTGGTEAFF. In nucleotides, the CDR3 is TGTGCCAGCAGCTCAACAGGGGGCACTGAAGCTTTCTTT.

The table lists this clonotype with a few counts. The chain recombines TRBV6-2 or TRBV6-3 with TRBJ1-1; D gene unclear. The CDR3 length is 14 residues. The V gene's germline CDR1 is MNHEY and CDR2 SVGEGT. Trimming took off 2 bases at V and 3 bases at J, with 10 bases between the two ends. Here the CDR3 reads CASSYRAWDTEAFF. CDR3 nucleotide sequence: TGTGCCAGCAGTTACCGCGCCTGGGACACTGAAGCTTTCTTT.

This clonotype appeared a few times. In DNA form, the CDR3 reads TGCAGCGGGAAGGCGGGGGGCACCACAGATACGCAGTATTTT. It translates to CSGKAGGTTDTQYF. The V gene is TRBV29-1, the J gene TRBJ2-3; 8 bases map to TRBD2. Looked up from germline, CDR1 is SQVTM and CDR2 is ANQGSEA. The CDR3 runs to 14 residues. V lost 7 bases and J lost 2; bases outside the gene matches: 8.

This chain joins TRBV14 and TRBJ1-1, with D perhaps TRBD1 (6 bases). V dropped 2 bases and J dropped 4 bases, with 20 bases sitting between them. The CDR3 sequence is 17 residues long. Germline loops: CDR1 SGHDN, CDR2 FVKESK. As DNA, the CDR3 is TGTGCCAGCAGCCAATTAGAGGGGGTAGGGGTAAGCACTGAAGCTTTCTTT. Its protein is CASSQLEGVGVSTEAFF. Supplemented by reference TRBV14 and TRBJ1-1, the full variable domain reads EAGVTQFPSHSVIEKGQTVTLRCDPISGHDNLYWYRRVMGKEIKFLLHFVKESKQDESGMPNNRFLAERTGGTYSTLKVQPAELEDSGVYFCASSQLEGVGVSTEAFFGQGTRLTVV.

V is TRBV7-2 and J is TRBJ2-7; 16 nucleotides line up with TRBD2. After removal of 5 bases from V and 6 bases from J, the junction contained 4 bases not matched to a gene. Germline V gene lookup returns CDR1 SGHTA and CDR2 FQGNSA. The CDR3 consists of 15 residues. CDR3 bases: TGTGCCAGCAGCCCCGGGACTAGCGGGGGGGGCGAGCAGTACTTC. Translation gives CASSPGTSGGGEQYF.

This clonotype came up many times. This chain's CDR3 is CASSQLAGGNTGELFF. The CDR3 coding sequence is TGTGCCAGCAGTCAGTTAGCGGGAGGGAACACCGGGGAGCTGTTTTTT. The V call is TRBV12-3 or TRBV12-4, the J call TRBJ2-2, with 10 bases aligning to TRBD2. Germline trimming cut 5 bases from V and 1 base from J; bases unmatched to any gene: 4. CDR3 length equals 16 residues.